Only a few counts were recorded for the clone carrying this T cell receptor (beta chain). Antigen specificity is unknown. These data come from a study of cytomegalovirus exposure and HLA in healthy donors. Across the whole study: A subsequent analysis stated that the 95 to 150 validation repertoires were run on the same platform as the roughly 670 first-cohort repertoires. Study-level findings and limits: There were over 150 TCR beta chains listed as cytomegalovirus-associated.

Sequencing used immunoSEQ multiplex PCR; TCRdb keeps in-frame clones, though not all of them. This table has 180,000 or so clones, approximately 89% appearing once. V lost 2 bases, J lost 5 bases, and 9 bases lay in between. This CDR3 has 13 residues. Germline CDR1 and CDR2: MDHEN and SYDVKM. Sequencing input: PBMCs. This TCR was recovered from a man aged 25-45 years in good health and CMV-seropositive. V usage is TRBV28 and J usage is TRBJ1-2; D possibly corresponds to TRBD1 (5 bases). CDR3 sequence: CASSLITGYGYTF. The CDR3 nucleotides read TGTGCCAGCAGTTTAATTACAGGTTATGGCTACACCTTC.